This entry is about one T cell receptor (beta chain). What it recognizes is unknown. This sample was taken from a study of post-analysis software for immune sequencing data. Unique molecular identifiers featured in each of the TCR beta cDNA libraries. The T cell input of about 0.85 to 10 million gave about 500,000 cDNA molecules. From the PCR reads, TCRdb called clonotypes with MiXCR, one entry per CDR3 protein. This sample has about 560,000 distinct CDR3 sequences, with roughly 45% found just once. Study results and limitations: Relative to controls, patients had a handful of TRBV segments at higher frequency, with TRBV5-6, TRBV5-1 and TRBV20-1 among these.

V shed 10 bases and J shed 8 bases, with 18 bases lying between them. CDR3 size: 14 residues. Germline CDR1 ENHRY, CDR2 SYGVKD. The chain carries TRBV10-3 and TRBJ1-6, with D possibly TRBD1 on 6 matching bases. Sample: blood. This TCR was sampled from a girl between 10 and 17 years old with multiple sclerosis. The CDR3 DNA reads TGTGCCAGTAGTGCGGAACAGGGCGATTCACCCCTCCACTTT. Translated, it gives CASSAEQGDSPLHF.